The 11 T cell receptor beta chains presented below share a single source sample, sequenced in a study of Ad26.COV2.S vaccination and SARS-CoV-2 variants listed by TCRdb under 2021. Libraries were made using the immunoSEQ multiplex PCR assay. TCRdb's version of the immuneACCESS table is confined to in-frame rearrangements and falls short of the full clone set. An unresolved V gene accounts for under half of the shortfall where checked; the remainder is of unknown origin. For this sample there are roughly 320,000 clones; 80% to 90% appear just once. The ten largest clones represent about 3% of the sample. The treatment or condition tag for this specimen amounts to: around 19 received Ad26.COV2.S at low or high dose, single or two shots; about five received placebo; per-sample allocation not given. Repertoires of vaccine and placebo recipients were sequenced from samples collected on day 63 after the first injection.

The specimen comprised peripheral blood, sampled in a trial of Ad26.COV2.S vaccine versus placebo. The receptors stem from a person between 18 and 59 years old who received the Ad26.COV2.S COVID-19 vaccine or a placebo.

In nucleotides, the CDR3 is TGCGCCAGCAGCCACTTTGGGGGCAGACAGCCCCAGCATTTT. It translates to CASSHFGGRQPQHF. The J gene is TRBJ1-5, the V gene TRBV4-1; D is possibly TRBD1 (6 bases). CDR1 is MGHRA, CDR2 YSYEKL, per germline. This CDR3 is built from 14 residues. The V and J ends lost 3 bases and 7 bases respectively, with 13 bases between them.

This clone was observed a few times. V and J are TRBV7-9 and TRBJ2-7, with D hard to call. The CDR3 totals 12 residues. Germline assignment: CDR1 SEHNR and CDR2 FQNEAQ (reference sequence). V lost 2 bases to trimming and J lost 3 bases, with 5 bases between them. The CDR3: CASSLQDYEQYF. CDR3 in DNA: TGTGCCAGCAGCTTACAGGACTACGAGCAGTACTTC.

The chain uses TRBV7-6 and TRBJ2-7; D not resolved. The CDR3 has 16 residues. V was pared by 5 bases and J by 6 bases, with 23 bases between. Germline assignment: CDR1 SGHVS and CDR2 FNYEAQ. The chain's CDR3 is CASSPERAGARSEQYF. The CDR3 DNA follows: TGTGCCAGCAGCCCGGAACGGGCAGGAGCCCGCTCCGAGCAGTACTTC.

This chain joins TRBV15 and TRBJ1-1, with 7 nucleotides matching TRBD1. Germline-derived CDR1 and CDR2 are LNHNV and YYDKDF (reference sequence). J was trimmed by 4 bases and V by 0 bases; bases with no gene match: 5. CDR3 size: 15 residues. The CDR3 sequence: CATSRDRGQGTEAFF. CDR3 nucleotides: TGTGCCACCAGCAGAGATAGGGGGCAAGGCACTGAAGCTTTCTTT.

The chain joins TRBV5-4 to TRBJ2-5, with D tentatively TRBD1 or TRBD2 (5 bases each). Germline lookup yields CDR1 SGHNT and CDR2 YYREEE (reference sequence). This CDR3 contains 14 residues. Trimming took 2 bases from V and 5 from J, leaving 13 bases between them. CDR3 bases: TGTGCCAGCAGCTTAATGGTTGAGGGGGAGACCCAGTACTTC. Its translation: CASSLMVEGETQYF. The variable domain in full, with the rest retrieved from reference TRBV5-4 and TRBJ2-5, is ETGVTQSPTHLIKTRGQQVTLRCSSQSGHNTVSWYQQALGQGPQFIFQYYREEENGRGNFPPRFSGLQFPNYSSELNVNALELDDSALYLCASSLMVEGETQYFGPGTRLLVL.

The genes are TRBV20-1 and TRBJ1-1; D may be TRBD1 (5 bases). This CDR3 has 11 residues. CDR1 is DFQATT and CDR2 is SNEGSKA in the germline V gene (reference sequence). The V and J ends lost 5 bases and 8 bases respectively, with 12 bases between them. The CDR3 DNA is TGCAGTGCTTGGGGCCAGTTGGAAGCTTTCTTT. Translating it yields CSAWGQLEAFF.

The V call is TRBV4-1, the J call TRBJ2-2, with 11 positions matching TRBD2. The CDR3 spans 15 residues. V shed 5 bases and J 5 bases; nucleotides not matched to a gene: 4. Per the germline V gene, CDR1 is MGHRA and CDR2 is YSYEKL. The CDR3 DNA reads as TGCGCCAGCAGCGCACTAGCGGGGGTGACCGGGGAGCTGTTTTTT. The encoded protein is CASSALAGVTGELFF.

In DNA, the CDR3 is TGTGCCAGCAGCCCCCCGGGACAGAGCTCCTACGAGCAGTACTTC. It is translated as CASSPPGQSSYEQYF. This chain connects TRBV5-4 to TRBJ2-7; 7 bases are shared with TRBD1. V was clipped by 4 bases and J by 0 bases; unmatched bases: 7. Per germline, CDR1 SGHNT and CDR2 YYREEE (reference sequence). The CDR3 runs to 15 residues.

The genes are TRBV10-2 and TRBJ2-1, with 11 nucleotides matching TRBD2. V lost 4 bases and J lost 6; bases outside the gene matches: 8. Germline V gives CDR1 WSHSY, CDR2 SAAADI. This CDR3 region has 16 residues. This chain's CDR3 is CASSGGSGGDVNEQFF. The CDR3, as DNA: TGCGCCAGCAGTGGGGGTAGCGGGGGGGACGTCAATGAGCAGTTCTTC.

The J gene is TRBJ2-1, the V gene TRBV5-1, with 12 nucleotides matching TRBD1. From germline, CDR1 is SGHRS and CDR2 YFSETQ. The V gene end was trimmed by 4 bases and the J gene end by 6 bases; junction bases not matched to a gene: 5. This CDR3 has 15 residues. This CDR3 reads CASSPGTGGLNEQFF. The CDR3 DNA follows: TGCGCCAGCAGCCCCGGGACAGGGGGCCTCAATGAGCAGTTCTTC. The whole variable domain, remainder taken from reference TRBV5-1 and TRBJ2-1, is KAGVTQTPRYLIKTRGQQVTLSCSPISGHRSVSWYQQTPGQGLQFLFEYFSETQRNKGNFPGRFSGRQFSNSRSEMNVSTLELGDSALYLCASSPGTGGLNEQFFGPGTRLTVL.

The chain links TRBV5-1 to TRBJ2-3; D is uncertain. Germline assignment: CDR1 SGHRS and CDR2 YFSETQ. This CDR3 is built from 15 residues. V dropped 1 base and J dropped 2 bases, with 11 bases sitting between them. This chain's CDR3 is CASSLLDPPTDTQYF. CDR3 nucleotide sequence: TGCGCCAGCAGCTTGCTGGACCCACCCACAGATACGCAGTATTTT.